The 14 T cell receptor beta chains below were found in one sample sequenced in a study of T cell responses to AZD1222 COVID-19 vaccine. TCRdb's copy holds only in-frame clones and misses some; the assay was immunoSEQ multiplex PCR. The sample holds around 120,000 clones, about 90% seen once. Sequenced material: peripheral blood, taken on day 0 of AZD1222 vaccination. The receptor set was obtained from an adult in good health.

In this sample, this clone turned up once. Since the CDR3 does not end with the conserved phenylalanine or tryptophan, this likely comes from a read error. Because the CDR3's place on the DNA is in doubt, the DNA is left out and the CDR3 is given as listed by TCRdb. The chain employs TRBV12-2 and TRBJ1-6. TRBV12-2 is reported as a pseudogene. The CDR3 length equals 8 residues, ends included. CDR3 amino acids: CASRLVGS.

In its sample, this clone was seen a few times. The chain is built from TRBV7-2 and TRBJ1-5; D possibly corresponds to TRBD1 (5 bases). CDR1 and CDR2 (germline): SGHTA, FQGNSA. V gave up 6 bases and J gave up 4 bases, with 10 bases separating them. The CDR3 consists of 13 residues. In DNA, the CDR3 is TGTGCCAGCAGTTCCAGGGTGAATCAGCCCCAGCATTTT. Its translation is CASSSRVNQPQHF.

The gene calls are TRBV7-3 and TRBJ2-6; D is undetermined. This CDR3 region has 14 residues. Per germline, CDR1 SGHTA and CDR2 FQGTGA. Trimming removed 4 bases at V and 2 bases at J, with 6 bases between. The CDR3 DNA reads as TGTGCCAGCAGCTCCGCCCCTGGGGCCAACGTCCTGACTTTC. It codes for CASSSAPGANVLTF.

The chain links TRBV24-1 to TRBJ2-1, with 15 bases fitting TRBD2. CDR1 is KGHDR, CDR2 SFDVKD, per germline. V was clipped by 0 bases and J by 9 bases; unmatched bases: 5. The CDR3 is 17 amino acids. The CDR3, as DNA: TGTGCCACCAGTGATTTGAGTGGGACTAGCGGGAGGATTGAGCAGTTCTTC. Its translation: CATSDLSGTSGRIEQFF.

This clone is a singleton in its sample. The V gene is TRBV21-1, the J gene TRBJ1-5; whether TRBD1, the table's D call, matches the DNA was not checked. TRBV21-1 is a known pseudogene. The CDR3 has 15 amino acids. CDR3 in amino acids: CATYTGNYSNQPQHF. In DNA, the CDR3 is TGTGCCACGTATACAGGGAATTATAGCAATCAGCCCCAGCATTTT.

This clone was seen just once. This chain links TRBV30 with TRBJ1-1, with TRBD1 matching over 10 bases. The CDR3 spans 14 residues. Trimming removed 3 bases from V and 0 bases from J; junction bases left unmatched: 1. The germline CDR1 and CDR2 sequences are GTSNPN and SVGIG (reference sequence). CDR3 in amino acids: CAWRGQGLNTEAFF. The CDR3 coding sequence is TGTGCCTGGAGGGGACAGGGGTTGAACACTGAAGCTTTCTTT. Complete variable domain (other parts from reference TRBV30 and TRBJ1-1): SQTIHQWPATLVQPVGSPLSLECTVEGTSNPNLYWYRQAAGRGLQLLFYSVGIGQISSEVPQNLSASRPQDRQFILSSKKLLLSDSGFYLCAWRGQGLNTEAFFGQGTRLTVV.

This chain joins TRBV2 and TRBJ1-2; possible D gene TRBD1, 6 bases. Germline CDR1 and CDR2: SNHLY and FYNNEI. There are 12 residues in the CDR3. The V and J ends lost 3 bases and 4 bases respectively, with 6 bases between them. The CDR3 nucleotides are TGTGCCAGCAGTGACAGGGGCTATGGCTACACCTTC. Translating it yields CASSDRGYGYTF.

V usage is TRBV21-1 and J usage is TRBJ2-3. TRBV21-1 is deemed a pseudogene. CDR3 length: 13 residues. For the CDR3, the DNA is TGTGCCAGCAGCAAAAAAATCCCAGATACGCAGTATTTT. Protein: CASSKKIPDTQYF.

The rearrangement uses TRBV11-2 and TRBJ2-7, with 7 bases aligning to TRBD2. Looked up from germline, CDR1 is SGHAT and CDR2 is FQNNGV. J was trimmed by 0 bases and V by 0 bases; bases with no gene match: 2. This CDR3 comprises 15 residues. The CDR3 spells CASSLERGSSYEQYF. CDR3 in DNA: TGTGCCAGCAGCTTAGAGCGCGGGAGCTCCTACGAGCAGTACTTC.

The chain employs TRBV19 and TRBJ2-1, with 7 positions matching TRBD2. CDR1 and CDR2 from the germline V gene are LNHDA and SQIVND (reference sequence). The CDR3 is made up of 17 amino acids. V was clipped by 6 bases and J by 0 bases; unmatched bases: 11. The CDR3 region is CASSGNIPGGSYNEQFF. In DNA, the CDR3 is TGTGCCAGTAGCGGCAATATCCCGGGGGGCTCCTACAATGAGCAGTTCTTC. The whole variable domain, remainder taken from reference TRBV19 and TRBJ2-1, is DGGITQSPKYLFRKEGQNVTLSCEQNLNHDAMYWYRQDPGQGLRLIYYSQIVNDFQKGDIAEGYSVSREKKESFPLTVTSAQKNPTAFYLCASSGNIPGGSYNEQFFGPGTRLTVL.

V usage is TRBV6-5 and J usage is TRBJ2-7; D is unresolved. Trimming removed 2 bases from V and 4 bases from J, with 9 bases in between. The CDR3 has 13 amino acids. CDR1 is MNHEY and CDR2 is SVGAGI in the germline V gene. The CDR3 DNA reads as TGTGCCAGCAGTTACAAGGGCCCGTACGAGCAGTACTTC. Its translation: CASSYKGPYEQYF.

This chain uses TRBV4-1 with TRBJ1-2; 7 nucleotides line up with TRBD1. This CDR3 has 16 amino acids. V trimming: 3 bases; J trimming: 8 bases; junction bases outside the gene matches: 15. Germline lookup yields CDR1 MGHRA and CDR2 YSYEKL. For the CDR3, the DNA is TGCGCCAGCAGCCAGTTGGCCAGGGAGAGGGGGCAAGGCTACACCTTC. Its translation is CASSQLARERGQGYTF.

This chain connects TRBV30 to TRBJ2-7; D possibly matches TRBD1 or TRBD2 (5 bases each). Trimming removed 5 bases from V and 8 bases from J, with 19 bases in between. Germline assignment: CDR1 GTSNPN and CDR2 SVGIG (reference sequence). There are 13 residues in the CDR3. CDR3 amino acids: CAWDPGPQRKQYF. In nucleotides, the CDR3 is TGTGCCTGGGACCCGGGACCACAAAGGAAGCAGTACTTC.

This rearrangement joins TRBV5-1 to TRBJ2-3, with TRBD2 identical over 11 bases. Germline V gene sequence: CDR1 SGHRS, CDR2 YFSETQ. The CDR3 covers 15 residues. Trimming took 2 bases from V and 4 from J; bases not matched to a gene: 3. The CDR3 sequence: CASSLGTSGPDTQYF. DNA of the CDR3: TGCGCCAGCAGCTTAGGGACTAGCGGACCAGATACGCAGTATTTT.